The text below deals with one T cell receptor beta chain. Every participating donor contributed about 10 milliliters of peripheral blood through a draw. The germline gives CDR1 DFQATT, CDR2 SNEGSKA (reference sequence). The CDR3 runs 12 residues. V gave up 5 bases and J gave up 1 base, with 8 bases separating them. The record originates from a study of blood T cells in healthy people across ages. A second PCR of about 7 to 11 cycles used a sample-barcoded 5' primer and a J-beta primer mix. Each CDR3 protein gets one entry after TCRdb re-called the 5' RACE reads with MiXCR. The sample contains fewer than 800,000 distinct CDR3 sequences, around 49% of which appear only once.

Source material: blood. The V and J genes are TRBV20-1 and TRBJ1-1; perhaps TRBD1 as D (6 bases). This TCR was recovered from a woman between 55 and 75 years old in good health. Here the CDR3 DNA reads TGCAGTGCTGGGACATCGAACACTGAAGCTTTCTTT. Translation gives CSAGTSNTEAFF.